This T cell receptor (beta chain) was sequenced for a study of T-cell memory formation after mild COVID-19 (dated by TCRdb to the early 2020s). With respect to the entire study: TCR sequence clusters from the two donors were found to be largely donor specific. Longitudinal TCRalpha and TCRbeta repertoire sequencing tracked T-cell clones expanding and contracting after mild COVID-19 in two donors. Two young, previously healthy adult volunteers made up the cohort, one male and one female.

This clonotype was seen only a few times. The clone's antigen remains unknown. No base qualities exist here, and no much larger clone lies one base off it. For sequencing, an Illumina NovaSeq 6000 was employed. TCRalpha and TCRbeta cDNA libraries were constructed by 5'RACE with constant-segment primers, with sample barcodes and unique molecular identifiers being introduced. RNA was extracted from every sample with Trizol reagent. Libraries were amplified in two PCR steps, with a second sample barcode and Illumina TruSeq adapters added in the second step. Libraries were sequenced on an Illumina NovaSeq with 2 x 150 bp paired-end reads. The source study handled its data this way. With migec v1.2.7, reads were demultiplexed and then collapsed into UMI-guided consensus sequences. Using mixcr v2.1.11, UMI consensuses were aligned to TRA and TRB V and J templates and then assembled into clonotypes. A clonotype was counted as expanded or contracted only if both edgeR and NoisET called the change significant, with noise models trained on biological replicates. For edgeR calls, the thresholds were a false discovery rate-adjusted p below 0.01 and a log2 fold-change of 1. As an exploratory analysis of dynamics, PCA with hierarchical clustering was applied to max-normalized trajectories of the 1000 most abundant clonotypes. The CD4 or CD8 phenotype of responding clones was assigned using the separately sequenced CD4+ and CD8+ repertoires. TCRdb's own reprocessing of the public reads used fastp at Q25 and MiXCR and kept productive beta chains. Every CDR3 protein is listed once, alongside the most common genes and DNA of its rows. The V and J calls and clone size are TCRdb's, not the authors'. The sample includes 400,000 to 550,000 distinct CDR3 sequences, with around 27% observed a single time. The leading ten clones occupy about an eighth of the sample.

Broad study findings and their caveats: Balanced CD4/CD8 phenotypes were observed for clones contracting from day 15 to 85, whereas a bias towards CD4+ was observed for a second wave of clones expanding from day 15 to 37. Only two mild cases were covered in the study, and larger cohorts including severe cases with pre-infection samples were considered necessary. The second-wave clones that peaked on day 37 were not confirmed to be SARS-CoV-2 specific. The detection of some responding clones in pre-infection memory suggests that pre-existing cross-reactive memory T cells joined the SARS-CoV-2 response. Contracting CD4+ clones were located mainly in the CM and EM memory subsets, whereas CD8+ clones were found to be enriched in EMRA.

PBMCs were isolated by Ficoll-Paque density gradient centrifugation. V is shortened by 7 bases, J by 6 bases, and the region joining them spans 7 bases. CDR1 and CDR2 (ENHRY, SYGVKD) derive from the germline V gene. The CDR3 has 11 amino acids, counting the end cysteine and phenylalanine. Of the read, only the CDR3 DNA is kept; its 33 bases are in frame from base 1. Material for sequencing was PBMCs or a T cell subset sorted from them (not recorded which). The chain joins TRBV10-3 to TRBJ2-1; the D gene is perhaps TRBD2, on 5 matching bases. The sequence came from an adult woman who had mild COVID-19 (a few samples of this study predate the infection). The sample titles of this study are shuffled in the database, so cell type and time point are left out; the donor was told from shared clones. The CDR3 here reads CAIKEANEQFF. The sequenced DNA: TGTGCCATCAAGGAGGCCAATGAGCAGTTCTTC.